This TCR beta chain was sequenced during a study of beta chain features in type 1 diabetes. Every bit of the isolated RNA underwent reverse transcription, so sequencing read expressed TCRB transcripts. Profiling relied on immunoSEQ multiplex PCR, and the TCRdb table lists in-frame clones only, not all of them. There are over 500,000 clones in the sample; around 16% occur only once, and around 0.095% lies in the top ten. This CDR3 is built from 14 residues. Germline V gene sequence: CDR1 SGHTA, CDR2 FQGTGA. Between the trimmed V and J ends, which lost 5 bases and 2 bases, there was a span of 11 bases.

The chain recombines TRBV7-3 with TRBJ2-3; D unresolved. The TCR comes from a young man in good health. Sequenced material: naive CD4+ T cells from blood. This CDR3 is CASSADRLTDTQYF. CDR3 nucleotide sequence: TGTGCCAGCAGCGCAGATCGCCTCACAGATACGCAGTATTTT.